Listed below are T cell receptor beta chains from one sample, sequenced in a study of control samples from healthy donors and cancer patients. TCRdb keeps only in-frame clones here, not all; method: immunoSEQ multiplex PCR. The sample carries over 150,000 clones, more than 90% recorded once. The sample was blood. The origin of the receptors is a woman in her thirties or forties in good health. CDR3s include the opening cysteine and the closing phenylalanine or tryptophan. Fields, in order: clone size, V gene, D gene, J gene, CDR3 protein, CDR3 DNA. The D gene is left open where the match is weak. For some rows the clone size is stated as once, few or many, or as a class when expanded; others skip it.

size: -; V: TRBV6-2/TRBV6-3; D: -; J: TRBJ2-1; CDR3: CASSYSPKYNEQFF; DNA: TGTGCCAGCAGTTACTCGCCCAAATACAATGAGCAGTTCTTC
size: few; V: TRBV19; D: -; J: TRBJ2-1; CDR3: CASTHLADPSYNEQFF; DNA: TGTGCCAGTACCCACTTAGCGGATCCCTCCTACAATGAGCAGTTCTTC
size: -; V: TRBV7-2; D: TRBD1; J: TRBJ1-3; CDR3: CASSLGQGGNTIYF; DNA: TGTGCCAGCAGTCTCGGACAGGGAGGAAACACCATATATTTT
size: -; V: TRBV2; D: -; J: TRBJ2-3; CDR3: CASNEGGLDTQYF; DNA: TGTGCCAGCAATGAGGGGGGATTAGATACGCAGTATTTT
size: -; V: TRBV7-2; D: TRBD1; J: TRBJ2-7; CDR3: CASNRDSLSEQYF; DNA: TGTGCCAGCAACAGGGACAGTTTATCCGAGCAGTACTTC
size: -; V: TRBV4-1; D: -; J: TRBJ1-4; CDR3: CASSQGQGRNEKLFF; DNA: TGCGCCAGCAGCCAAGGCCAGGGACGGAATGAAAAACTGTTTTTT
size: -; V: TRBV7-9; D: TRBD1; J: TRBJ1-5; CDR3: CASSQGQGSSNQPQHF; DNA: TGTGCCAGCAGCCAAGGACAGGGCAGTAGCAATCAGCCCCAGCATTTT
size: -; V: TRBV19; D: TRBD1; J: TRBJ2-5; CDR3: CASSVGQAIQETQYF; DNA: TGTGCCAGTAGTGTGGGACAGGCGATACAAGAGACCCAGTACTTC
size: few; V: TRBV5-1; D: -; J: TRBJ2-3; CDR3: CASSLALKQADTQYF; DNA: TGCGCCAGCAGCTTGGCCTTAAAGCAGGCAGATACGCAGTATTTT
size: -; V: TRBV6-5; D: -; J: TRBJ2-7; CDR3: CASRDSLNEQYF; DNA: TGTGCCAGCAGGGACAGTCTCAACGAGCAGTACTTC
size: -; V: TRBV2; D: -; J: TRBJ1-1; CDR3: CASSEAVTEAFF; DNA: TGTGCCAGCAGTGAAGCTGTCACTGAAGCTTTCTTT
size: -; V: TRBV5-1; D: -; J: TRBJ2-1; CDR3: CASSLGPGYNEQFF; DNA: TGCGCCAGCAGCTTGGGCCCGGGGTACAATGAGCAGTTCTTC
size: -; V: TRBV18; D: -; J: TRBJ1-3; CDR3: CASSPPIQGLRNTIYF; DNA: TGTGCCAGCTCACCACCCATCCAGGGGTTACGAAACACCATATATTTT
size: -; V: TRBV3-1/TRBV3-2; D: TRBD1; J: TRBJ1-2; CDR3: CASSRTGANYGYTF; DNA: TGTGCCAGCAGCAGGACAGGGGCTAACTATGGCTACACCTTC
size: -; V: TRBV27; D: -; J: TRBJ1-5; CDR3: CASSLSTNQPQHF; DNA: TGTGCCAGCAGTTTAAGTACCAATCAGCCCCAGCATTTT
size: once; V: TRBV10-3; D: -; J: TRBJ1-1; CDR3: CAISDRGRYSEAFF; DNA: TGTGCCATCAGTGACAGGGGACGCTACAGTGAAGCTTTCTTT
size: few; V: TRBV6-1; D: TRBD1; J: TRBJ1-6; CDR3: CASSEVRGLSPLHF; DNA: TGTGCCAGCAGTGAAGTCAGGGGGCTTTCACCCCTCCACTTT
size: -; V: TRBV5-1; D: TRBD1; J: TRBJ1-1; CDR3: CASSRDSTGGEAFF; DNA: TGCGCCAGCAGCCGGGACAGTACGGGTGGTGAAGCTTTCTTT